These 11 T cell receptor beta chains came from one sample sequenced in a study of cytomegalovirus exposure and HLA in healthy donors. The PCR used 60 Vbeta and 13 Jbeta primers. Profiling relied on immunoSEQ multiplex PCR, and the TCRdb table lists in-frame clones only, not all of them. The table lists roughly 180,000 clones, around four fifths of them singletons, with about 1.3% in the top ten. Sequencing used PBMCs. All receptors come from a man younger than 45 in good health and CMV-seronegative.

The CDR3 DNA sequence: TGCGCCAGCAGCTTGGTGGAGAGCCCTAACACTGAAGCTTTCTTT. This encodes CASSLVESPNTEAFF. The V gene is TRBV5-1, the J gene TRBJ1-1; unclear D gene. The CDR3 length is 15 residues. CDR1 and CDR2 (germline): SGHRS, YFSETQ. The V end was cut by 0 bases, the J end by 2 bases, with 11 bases between.

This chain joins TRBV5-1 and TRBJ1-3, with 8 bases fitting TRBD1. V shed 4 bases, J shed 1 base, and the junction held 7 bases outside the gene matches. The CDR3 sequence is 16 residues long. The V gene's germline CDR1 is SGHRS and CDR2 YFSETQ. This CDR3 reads CASSPGQGNSGNTIYF. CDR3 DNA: TGCGCCAGCAGCCCAGGACAGGGAAATTCTGGAAACACCATATATTTT.

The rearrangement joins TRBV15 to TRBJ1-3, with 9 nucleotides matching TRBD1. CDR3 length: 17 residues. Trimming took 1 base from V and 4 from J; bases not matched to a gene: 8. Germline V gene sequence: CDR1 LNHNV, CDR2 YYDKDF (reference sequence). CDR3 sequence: CATSRGGTGGEGNTIYF. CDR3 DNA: TGTGCCACCAGCAGAGGAGGTACAGGGGGCGAAGGAAACACCATATATTTT.

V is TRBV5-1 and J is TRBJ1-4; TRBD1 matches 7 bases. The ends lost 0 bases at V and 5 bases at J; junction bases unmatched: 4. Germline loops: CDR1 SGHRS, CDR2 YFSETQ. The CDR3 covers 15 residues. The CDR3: CASSLVGQLNEKLFF. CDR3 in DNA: TGCGCCAGCAGCTTGGTGGGACAGCTGAATGAAAAACTGTTTTTT.

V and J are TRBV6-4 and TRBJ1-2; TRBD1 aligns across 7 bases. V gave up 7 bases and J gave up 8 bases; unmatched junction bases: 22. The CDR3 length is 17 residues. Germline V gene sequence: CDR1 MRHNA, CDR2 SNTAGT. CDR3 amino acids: CASTFGQEEGSGWGYTF. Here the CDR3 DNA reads TGTGCCAGCACGTTTGGACAGGAGGAAGGGTCTGGGTGGGGCTACACCTTC.

The CDR3 DNA is TGTGCCAGCTCACCACCGGCGTGGAGAACGAACACCGGGGAGCTGTTTTTT. Encoded protein: CASSPPAWRTNTGELFF. This sequence joins TRBV18 and TRBJ2-2; no clear D. This CDR3 has 17 amino acids. The germline V and J ends were trimmed by 0 bases and 0 bases, with 11 bases remaining between them. The germline gives CDR1 KGHSH, CDR2 LQKENI.

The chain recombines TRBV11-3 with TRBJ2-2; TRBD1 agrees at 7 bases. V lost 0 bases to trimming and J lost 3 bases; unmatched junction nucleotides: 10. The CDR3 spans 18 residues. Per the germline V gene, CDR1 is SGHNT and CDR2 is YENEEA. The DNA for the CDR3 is TGTGCCAGCAGCTTAGATCCTAGGGGGCCTTACTACACCGGGGAGCTGTTTTTT. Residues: CASSLDPRGPYYTGELFF.

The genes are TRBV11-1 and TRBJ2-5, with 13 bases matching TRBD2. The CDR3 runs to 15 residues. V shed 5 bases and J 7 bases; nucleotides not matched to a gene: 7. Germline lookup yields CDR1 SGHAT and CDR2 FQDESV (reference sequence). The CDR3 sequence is CASSRTSGGAGTQYF. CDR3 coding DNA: TGTGCCAGCAGCCGTACTAGCGGGGGGGCCGGGACCCAGTACTTC.

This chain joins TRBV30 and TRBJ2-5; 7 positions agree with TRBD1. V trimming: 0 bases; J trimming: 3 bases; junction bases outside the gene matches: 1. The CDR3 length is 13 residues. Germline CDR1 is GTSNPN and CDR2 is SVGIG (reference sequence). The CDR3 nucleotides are TGTGCCTGGAGTGTACAGGGGAAAGAGACCCAGTACTTC. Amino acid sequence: CAWSVQGKETQYF.

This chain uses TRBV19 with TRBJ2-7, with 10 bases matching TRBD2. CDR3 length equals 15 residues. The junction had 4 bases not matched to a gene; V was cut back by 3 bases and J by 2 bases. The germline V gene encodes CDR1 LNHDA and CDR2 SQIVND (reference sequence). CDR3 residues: CASSIRTSGTYEQYF. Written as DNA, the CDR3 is TGTGCCAGTAGTATCCGGACTAGCGGAACCTACGAGCAGTACTTC. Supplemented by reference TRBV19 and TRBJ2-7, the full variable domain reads DGGITQSPKYLFRKEGQNVTLSCEQNLNHDAMYWYRQDPGQGLRLIYYSQIVNDFQKGDIAEGYSVSREKKESFPLTVTSAQKNPTAFYLCASSIRTSGTYEQYFGPGTRLTVT.

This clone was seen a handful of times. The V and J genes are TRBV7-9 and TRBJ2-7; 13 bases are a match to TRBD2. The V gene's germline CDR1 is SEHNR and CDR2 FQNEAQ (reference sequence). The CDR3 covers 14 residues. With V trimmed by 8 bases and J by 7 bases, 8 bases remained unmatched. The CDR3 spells CASAPGLAGWEQYF. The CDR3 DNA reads TGTGCCAGCGCCCCGGGACTAGCGGGGTGGGAGCAGTACTTC.